This T cell receptor (beta chain) was profiled in a study of blood T cell repertoires in COVID-19. Profiled with immunoSEQ multiplex PCR; TCRdb holds only in-frame clones, not every one. The table shows roughly 100,000 clones, with around 89% occurring only once. CDR1 is SGHTA and CDR2 is FQGNSA in the germline V gene. The V gene lost 3 bases and the J gene lost 7 bases, with 13 bases spanning the gap. The length of the CDR3 is 14 residues. The sequenced sample consisted of peripheral blood. This clonotype was obtained from a woman aged 55-69 years with acute or convalescent COVID-19. This chain connects TRBV7-2 to TRBJ2-1, with D perhaps TRBD1 (6 bases). CDR3 DNA sequence: TGTGCCAGCAGCTTTAGGGGGATGGGGAATGAGCAGTTCTTC. This translates into CASSFRGMGNEQFF.